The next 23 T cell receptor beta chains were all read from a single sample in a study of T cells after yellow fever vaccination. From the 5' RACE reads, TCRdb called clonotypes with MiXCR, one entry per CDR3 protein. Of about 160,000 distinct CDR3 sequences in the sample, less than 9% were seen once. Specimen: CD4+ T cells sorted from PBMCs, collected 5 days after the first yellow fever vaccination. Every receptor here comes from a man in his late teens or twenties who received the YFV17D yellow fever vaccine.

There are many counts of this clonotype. The DNA of the CDR3 is TGCGCCAGCAGTGAGTCGAGCTATGGCTACACCTTC. Protein sequence: CASSESSYGYTF. The chain joins TRBV10-2 to TRBJ1-2; D gene uncertain. V gave up 0 bases and J gave up 4 bases, with 3 bases separating them. Germline CDR1 is WSHSY and CDR2 is SAAADI. This CDR3 is built from 12 residues.

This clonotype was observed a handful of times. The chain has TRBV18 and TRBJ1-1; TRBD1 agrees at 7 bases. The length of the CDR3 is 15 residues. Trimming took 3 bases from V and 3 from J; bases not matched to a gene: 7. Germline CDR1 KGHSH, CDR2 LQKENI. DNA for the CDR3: TGTGCCAGCTCACCTACGACAGGGAGGCACACTGAAGCTTTCTTT. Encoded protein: CASSPTTGRHTEAFF.

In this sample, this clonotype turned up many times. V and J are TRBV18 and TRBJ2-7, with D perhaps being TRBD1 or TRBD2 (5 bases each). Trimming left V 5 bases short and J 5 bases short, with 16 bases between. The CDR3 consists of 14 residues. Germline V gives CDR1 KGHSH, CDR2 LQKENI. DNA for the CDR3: TGTGCCAGCTCAGGAACCCCAGGGACGAACGAGCAGTACGTC. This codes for CASSGTPGTNEQYV.

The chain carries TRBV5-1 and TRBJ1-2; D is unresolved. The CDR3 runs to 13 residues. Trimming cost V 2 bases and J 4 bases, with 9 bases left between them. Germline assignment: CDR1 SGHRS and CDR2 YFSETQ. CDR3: CASSFRTPYGYTF. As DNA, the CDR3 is TGCGCCAGCAGCTTCAGGACCCCCTATGGCTACACCTTC.

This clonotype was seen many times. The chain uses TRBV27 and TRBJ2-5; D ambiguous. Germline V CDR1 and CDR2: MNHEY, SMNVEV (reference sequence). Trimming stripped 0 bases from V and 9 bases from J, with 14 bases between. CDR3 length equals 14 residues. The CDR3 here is CASSLSSAAWAQYF. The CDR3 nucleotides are TGTGCCAGCAGTTTATCGTCTGCCGCATGGGCCCAGTACTTC.

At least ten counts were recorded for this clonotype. CDR3 DNA sequence: TGTGCCAGCAGAGACAGGTCTGCAACTAATGAAAAACTGTTTTTT. Translation: CASRDRSATNEKLFF. The chain joins TRBV12-3 or TRBV12-4 to TRBJ1-4; the D gene is possibly TRBD1 (6 bases). CDR3 length: 15 amino acids. The germline V and J ends were trimmed by 6 bases and 0 bases, with 11 bases remaining between them.

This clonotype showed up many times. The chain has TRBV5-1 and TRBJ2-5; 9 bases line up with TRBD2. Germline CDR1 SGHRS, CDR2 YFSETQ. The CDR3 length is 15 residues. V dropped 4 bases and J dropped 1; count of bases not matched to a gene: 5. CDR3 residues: CASSLTSGRQETQYF. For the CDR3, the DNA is TGCGCCAGCAGCCTGACTAGCGGACGCCAAGAGACCCAGTACTTC.

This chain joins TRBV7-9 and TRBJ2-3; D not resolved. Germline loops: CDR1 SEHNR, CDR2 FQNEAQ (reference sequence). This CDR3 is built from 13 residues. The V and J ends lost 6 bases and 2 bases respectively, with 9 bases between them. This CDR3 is CASRGPTTDTQYF. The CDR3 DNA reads TGTGCCAGCAGGGGCCCAACCACAGATACGCAGTATTTT.

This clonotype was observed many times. The CDR3 protein is CSVPNGRGLPSSYNEQFF. The CDR3 DNA reads TGCAGCGTGCCTAACGGCAGGGGTCTTCCGAGCTCCTACAATGAGCAGTTCTTC. The chain recombines TRBV29-1 with TRBJ2-1; D possibly corresponds to TRBD1 (6 bases). This CDR3 spans 18 amino acids. The V and J ends lost 6 bases and 0 bases respectively, with 24 bases between them. CDR1 and CDR2 (germline): SQVTM, ANQGSEA.

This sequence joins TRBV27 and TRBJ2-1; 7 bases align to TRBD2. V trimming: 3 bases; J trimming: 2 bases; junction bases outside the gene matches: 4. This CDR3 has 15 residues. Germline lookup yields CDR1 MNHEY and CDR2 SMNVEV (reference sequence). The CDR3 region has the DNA TGTGCCAGCAGTTTCGGCGCGGGAGCCTACAATGAGCAGTTCTTC. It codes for CASSFGAGAYNEQFF.

The CDR3 DNA reads TGTGCCAGCAGCCAAGCAGTAAGGGAAACTGAAGCTTTCTTT. Protein: CASSQAVRETEAFF. The chain employs TRBV4-2 and TRBJ1-1; D is unclear. The CDR3 is 14 amino acids. CDR1 and CDR2 (germline): LGHNA, YNFKEQ. The V and J ends lost 1 base and 5 bases respectively, with 11 bases between them.

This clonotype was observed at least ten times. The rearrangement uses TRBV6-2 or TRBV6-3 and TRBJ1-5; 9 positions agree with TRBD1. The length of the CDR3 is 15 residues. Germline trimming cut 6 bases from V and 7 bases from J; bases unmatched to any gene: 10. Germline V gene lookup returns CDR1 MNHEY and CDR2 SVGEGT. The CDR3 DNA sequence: TGTGCCAGCAGGGACGGACAGGGGTGGGAGCAGCCCCAGCATTTT. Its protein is CASRDGQGWEQPQHF.

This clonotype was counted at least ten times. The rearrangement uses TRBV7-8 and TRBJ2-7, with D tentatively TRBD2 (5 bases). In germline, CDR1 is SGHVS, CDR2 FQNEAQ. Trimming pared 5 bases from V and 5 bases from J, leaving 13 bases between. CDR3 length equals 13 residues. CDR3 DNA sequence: TGTGCCAGCAGCCGGGGTCTCCGGCACGAGCAGTACTTC. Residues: CASSRGLRHEQYF.

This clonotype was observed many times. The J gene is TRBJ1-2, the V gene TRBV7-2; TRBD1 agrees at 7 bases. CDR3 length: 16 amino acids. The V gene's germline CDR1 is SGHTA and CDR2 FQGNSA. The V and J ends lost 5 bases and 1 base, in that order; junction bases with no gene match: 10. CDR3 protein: CASSVDVQGSNYGYTF. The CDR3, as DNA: TGTGCCAGCAGCGTAGACGTACAGGGGAGTAACTATGGCTACACCTTC.

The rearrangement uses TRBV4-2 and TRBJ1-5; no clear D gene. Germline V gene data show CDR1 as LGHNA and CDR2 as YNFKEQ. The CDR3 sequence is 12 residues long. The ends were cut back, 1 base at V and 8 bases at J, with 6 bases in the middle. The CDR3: CASSQVGEPQHF. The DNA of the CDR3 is TGTGCCAGCAGCCAAGTGGGAGAGCCCCAGCATTTT.

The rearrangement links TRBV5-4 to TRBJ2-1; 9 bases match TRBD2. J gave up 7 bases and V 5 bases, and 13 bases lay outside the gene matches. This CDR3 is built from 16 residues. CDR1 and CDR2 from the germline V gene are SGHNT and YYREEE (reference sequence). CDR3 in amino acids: CASSRAHAGGQNEQFF. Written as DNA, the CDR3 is TGTGCCAGCAGTCGCGCCCACGCGGGGGGGCAGAATGAGCAGTTCTTC.

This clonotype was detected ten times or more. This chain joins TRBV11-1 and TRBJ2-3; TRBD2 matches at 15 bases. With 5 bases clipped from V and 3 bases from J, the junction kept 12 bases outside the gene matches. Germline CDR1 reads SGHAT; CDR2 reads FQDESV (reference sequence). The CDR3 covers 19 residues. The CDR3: CASSPRTSGGAVGTDTQYF. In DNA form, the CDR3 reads TGTGCCAGCAGCCCCCGGACTAGCGGGGGGGCGGTAGGTACAGATACGCAGTATTTT. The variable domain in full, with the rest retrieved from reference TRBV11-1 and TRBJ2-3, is EAEVAQSPRYKITEKSQAVAFWCDPISGHATLYWYRQILGQGPELLVQFQDESVVDDSQLPKDRFSAERLKGVDSTLKIQPAELGDSAMYLCASSPRTSGGAVGTDTQYFGPGTRLTVL.

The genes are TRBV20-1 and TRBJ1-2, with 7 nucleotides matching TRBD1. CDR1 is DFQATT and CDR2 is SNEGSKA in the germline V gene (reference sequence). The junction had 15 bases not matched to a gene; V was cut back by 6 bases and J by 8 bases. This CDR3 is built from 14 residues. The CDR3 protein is CSASTDRPPQGYTF. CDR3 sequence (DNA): TGCAGTGCCTCAACGGACAGGCCTCCCCAGGGCTACACCTTC.

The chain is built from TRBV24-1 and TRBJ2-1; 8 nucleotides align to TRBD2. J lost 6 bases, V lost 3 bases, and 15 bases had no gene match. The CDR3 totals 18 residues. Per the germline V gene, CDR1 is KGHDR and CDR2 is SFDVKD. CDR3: CATSDRPGTSPRVNEQFF. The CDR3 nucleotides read TGTGCCACCAGTGATCGTCCCGGGACTAGTCCCCGGGTCAATGAGCAGTTCTTC.

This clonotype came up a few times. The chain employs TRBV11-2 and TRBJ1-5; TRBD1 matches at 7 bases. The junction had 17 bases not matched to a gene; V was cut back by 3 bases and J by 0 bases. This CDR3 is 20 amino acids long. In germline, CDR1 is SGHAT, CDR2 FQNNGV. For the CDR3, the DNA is TGTGCCAGCAGCTTTTTAGGGGGCGAGGAGGGGATCTATAGCAATCAGCCCCAGCATTTT. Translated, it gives CASSFLGGEEGIYSNQPQHF.

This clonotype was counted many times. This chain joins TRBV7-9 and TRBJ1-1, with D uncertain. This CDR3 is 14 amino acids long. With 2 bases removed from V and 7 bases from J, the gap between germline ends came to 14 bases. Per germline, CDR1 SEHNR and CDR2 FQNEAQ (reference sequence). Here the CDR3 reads CASSLSNSPIEAFF. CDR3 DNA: TGTGCCAGCAGCTTAAGCAACAGCCCGATTGAAGCTTTCTTT.

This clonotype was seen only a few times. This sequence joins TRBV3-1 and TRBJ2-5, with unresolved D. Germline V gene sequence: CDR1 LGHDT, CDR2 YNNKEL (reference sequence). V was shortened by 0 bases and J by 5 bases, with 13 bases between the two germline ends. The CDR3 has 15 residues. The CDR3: CASSQDLTLRETQYF. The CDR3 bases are TGTGCCAGCAGCCAAGATCTCACCCTCCGGGAGACCCAGTACTTC.

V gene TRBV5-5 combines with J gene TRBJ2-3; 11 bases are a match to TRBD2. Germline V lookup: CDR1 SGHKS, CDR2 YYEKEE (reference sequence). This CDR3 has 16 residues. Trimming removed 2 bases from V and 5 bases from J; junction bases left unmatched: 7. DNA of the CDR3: TGTGCCAGCAGCTTTGCGGCCCTAGCGGGGGGAGATACGCAGTATTTT. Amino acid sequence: CASSFAALAGGDTQYF.